Below, one T cell receptor (beta chain) is given with its context. What it binds is not known. The data were taken from a study of cytomegalovirus exposure and HLA in healthy donors. General study points: According to an earlier analysis, most TCR beta V segments yielded productive rearrangements about 90% or about 30% of the time. Sequencing artifact likely explains a cluster of highly shared sequence variants. Highest at DRB1 and lowest at HLA-C, TCR association rates differed among HLA loci in a later analysis.

Those who donated were healthy bone marrow donors. PCR used 60 Vbeta primers and 13 Jbeta primers. TCRdb keeps only in-frame clones here, not all; method: immunoSEQ multiplex PCR. The sample holds under 250,000 clones, almost 80% seen once. The germline V and J ends were trimmed by 5 bases and 8 bases, with 24 bases remaining between them. The length of the CDR3 is 16 residues. Germline V gene sequence: CDR1 LNHDA, CDR2 SQIVND (reference sequence). Material for sequencing was PBMCs. The origin of this receptor is a male donor in good health and CMV-seronegative. The chain is built from TRBV19 and TRBJ1-2; perhaps TRBD1 as D (6 bases). CDR3 DNA: TGTGCCAGTAGTTCCTCGGTGGGGACATATCGTGGAGGCTACACCTTC. Residues: CASSSSVGTYRGGYTF.